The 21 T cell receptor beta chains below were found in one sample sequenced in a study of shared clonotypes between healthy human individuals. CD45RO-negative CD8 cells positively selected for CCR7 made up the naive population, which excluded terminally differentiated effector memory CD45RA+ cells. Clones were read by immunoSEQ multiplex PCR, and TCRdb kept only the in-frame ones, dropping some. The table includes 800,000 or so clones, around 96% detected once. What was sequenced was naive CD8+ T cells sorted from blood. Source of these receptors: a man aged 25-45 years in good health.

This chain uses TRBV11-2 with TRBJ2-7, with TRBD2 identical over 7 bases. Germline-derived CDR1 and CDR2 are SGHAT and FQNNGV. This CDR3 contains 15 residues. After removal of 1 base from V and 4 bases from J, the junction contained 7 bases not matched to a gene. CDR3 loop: CASSLGRGRGYEQYF. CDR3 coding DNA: TGTGCCAGCAGCTTAGGTCGCGGGAGAGGATACGAGCAGTACTTC.

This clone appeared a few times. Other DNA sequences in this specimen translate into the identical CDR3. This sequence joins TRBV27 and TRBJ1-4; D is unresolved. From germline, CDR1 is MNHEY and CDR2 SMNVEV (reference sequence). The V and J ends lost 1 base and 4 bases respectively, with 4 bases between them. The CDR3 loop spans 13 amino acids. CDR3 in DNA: TGTGCCAGCAGTTTATTGGGTAATGAAAAACTGTTTTTT. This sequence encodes CASSLLGNEKLFF.

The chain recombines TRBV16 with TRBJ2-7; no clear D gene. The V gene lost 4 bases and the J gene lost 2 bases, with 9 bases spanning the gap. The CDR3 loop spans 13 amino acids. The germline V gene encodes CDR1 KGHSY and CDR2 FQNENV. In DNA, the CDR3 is TGTGCCAGCAGCCCTCTGGCAACCTACGAGCAGTACTTC. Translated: CASSPLATYEQYF.

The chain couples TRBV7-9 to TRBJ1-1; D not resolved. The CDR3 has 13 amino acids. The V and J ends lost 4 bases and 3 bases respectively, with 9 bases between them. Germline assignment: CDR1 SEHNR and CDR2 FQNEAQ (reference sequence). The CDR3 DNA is TGTGCCAGCAGCTCACCCTGGTACACTGAAGCTTTCTTT. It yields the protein CASSSPWYTEAFF.

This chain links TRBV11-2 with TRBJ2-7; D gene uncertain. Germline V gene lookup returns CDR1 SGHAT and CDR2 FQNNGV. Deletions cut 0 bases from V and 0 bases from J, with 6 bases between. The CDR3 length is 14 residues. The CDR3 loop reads CASSLDSSSYEQYF. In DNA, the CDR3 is TGTGCCAGCAGCTTAGATTCAAGCTCCTACGAGCAGTACTTC.

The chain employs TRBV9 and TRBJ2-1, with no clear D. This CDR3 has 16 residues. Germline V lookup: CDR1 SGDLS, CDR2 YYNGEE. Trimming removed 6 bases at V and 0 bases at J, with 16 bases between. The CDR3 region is CASNDIAVSSYNEQFF. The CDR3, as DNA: TGTGCCAGCAACGATATTGCGGTAAGCTCCTACAATGAGCAGTTCTTC.

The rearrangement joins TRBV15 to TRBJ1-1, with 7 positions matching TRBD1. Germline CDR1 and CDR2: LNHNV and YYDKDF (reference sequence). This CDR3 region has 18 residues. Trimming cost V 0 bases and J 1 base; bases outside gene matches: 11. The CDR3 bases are TGTGCCACCAGCAGAGATCTTTCAGCTGACAGGGAGAACACTGAAGCTTTCTTT. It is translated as CATSRDLSADRENTEAFF.

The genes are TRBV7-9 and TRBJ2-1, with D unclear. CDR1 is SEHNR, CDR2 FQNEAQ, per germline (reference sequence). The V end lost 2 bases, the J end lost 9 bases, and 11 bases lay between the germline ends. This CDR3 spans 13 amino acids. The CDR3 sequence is CASSLLLLGEQFF. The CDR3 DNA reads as TGTGCCAGCAGCTTATTACTCCTCGGTGAGCAGTTCTTC.

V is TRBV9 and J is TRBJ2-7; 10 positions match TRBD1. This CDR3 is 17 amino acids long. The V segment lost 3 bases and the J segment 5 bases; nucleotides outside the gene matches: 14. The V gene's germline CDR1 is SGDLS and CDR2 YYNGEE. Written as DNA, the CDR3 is TGTGCCAGCAGCGCCCAACCACCGGGACAGGGGAACCACGAGCAGTACTTC. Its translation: CASSAQPPGQGNHEQYF.

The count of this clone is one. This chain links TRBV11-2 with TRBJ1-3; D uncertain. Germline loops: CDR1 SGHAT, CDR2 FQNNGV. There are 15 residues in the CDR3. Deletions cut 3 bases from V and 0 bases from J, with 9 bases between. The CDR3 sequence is CASSLGIISGNTIYF. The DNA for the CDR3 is TGTGCCAGCAGCTTGGGGATCATCTCTGGAAACACCATATATTTT.

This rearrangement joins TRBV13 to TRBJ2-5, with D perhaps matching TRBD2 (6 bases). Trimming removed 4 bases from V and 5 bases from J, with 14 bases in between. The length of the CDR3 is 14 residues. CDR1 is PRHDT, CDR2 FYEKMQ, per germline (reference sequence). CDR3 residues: CASSSFGGGETQYF. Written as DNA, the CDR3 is TGTGCCAGCAGCTCTTTCGGGGGTGGGGAGACCCAGTACTTC.

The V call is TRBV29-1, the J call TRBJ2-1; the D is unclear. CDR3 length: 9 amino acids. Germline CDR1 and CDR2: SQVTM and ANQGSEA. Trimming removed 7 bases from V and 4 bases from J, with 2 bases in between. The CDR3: CSDYNEQFF. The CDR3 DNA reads TGCAGCGATTACAATGAGCAGTTCTTC.

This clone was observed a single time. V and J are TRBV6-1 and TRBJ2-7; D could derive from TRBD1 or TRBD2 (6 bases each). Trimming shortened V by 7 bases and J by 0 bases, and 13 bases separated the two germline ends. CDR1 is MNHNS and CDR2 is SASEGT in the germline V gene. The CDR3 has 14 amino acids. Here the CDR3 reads CASTQGGFSYEQYF. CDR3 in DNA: TGTGCCAGCACCCAAGGGGGGTTCTCCTACGAGCAGTACTTC.

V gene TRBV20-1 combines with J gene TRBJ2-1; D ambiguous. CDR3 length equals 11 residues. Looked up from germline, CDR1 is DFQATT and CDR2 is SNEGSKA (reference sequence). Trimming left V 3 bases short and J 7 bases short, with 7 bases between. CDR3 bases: TGCAGTGCTAGCCCAGAAAATGAGCAGTTCTTC. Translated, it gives CSASPENEQFF.

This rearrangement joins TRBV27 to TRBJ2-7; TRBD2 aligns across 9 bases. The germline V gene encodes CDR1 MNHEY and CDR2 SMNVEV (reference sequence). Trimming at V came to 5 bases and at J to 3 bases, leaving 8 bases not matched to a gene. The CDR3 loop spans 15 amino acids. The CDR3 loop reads CASSPQAGGGYEQYF. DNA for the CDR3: TGTGCCAGCAGTCCCCAAGCGGGAGGCGGCTACGAGCAGTACTTC.

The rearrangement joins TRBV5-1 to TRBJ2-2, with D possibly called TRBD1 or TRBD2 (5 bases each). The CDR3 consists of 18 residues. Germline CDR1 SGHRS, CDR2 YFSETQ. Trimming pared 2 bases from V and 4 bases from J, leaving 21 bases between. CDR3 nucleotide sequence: TGCGCCAGCAGCTTTCCGGCCGGGACCTCCCGGGTCACCGGGGAGCTGTTTTTT. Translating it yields CASSFPAGTSRVTGELFF. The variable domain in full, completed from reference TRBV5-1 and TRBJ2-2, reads KAGVTQTPRYLIKTRGQQVTLSCSPISGHRSVSWYQQTPGQGLQFLFEYFSETQRNKGNFPGRFSGRQFSNSRSEMNVSTLELGDSALYLCASSFPAGTSRVTGELFFGEGSRLTVL.

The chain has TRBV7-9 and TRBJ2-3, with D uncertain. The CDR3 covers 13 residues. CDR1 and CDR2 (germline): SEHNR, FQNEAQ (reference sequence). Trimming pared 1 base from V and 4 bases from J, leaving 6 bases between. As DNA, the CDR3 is TGTGCCAGCAGCTTAGGACGACCAGATACGCAGTATTTT. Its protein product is CASSLGRPDTQYF.

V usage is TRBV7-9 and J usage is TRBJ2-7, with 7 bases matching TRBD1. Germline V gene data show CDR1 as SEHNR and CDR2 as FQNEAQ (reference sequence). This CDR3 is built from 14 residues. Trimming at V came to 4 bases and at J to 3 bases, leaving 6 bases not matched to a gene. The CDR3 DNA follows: TGTGCCAGCAGCTCCGACAGGGCAAACTACGAGCAGTACTTC. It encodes CASSSDRANYEQYF.

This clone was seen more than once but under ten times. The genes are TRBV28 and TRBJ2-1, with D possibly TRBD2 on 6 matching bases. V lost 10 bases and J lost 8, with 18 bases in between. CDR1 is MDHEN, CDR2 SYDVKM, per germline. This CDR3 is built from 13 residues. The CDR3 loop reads CATRDPRMDEQFF. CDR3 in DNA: TGTGCCACGCGGGACCCCCGGATGGATGAGCAGTTCTTC.

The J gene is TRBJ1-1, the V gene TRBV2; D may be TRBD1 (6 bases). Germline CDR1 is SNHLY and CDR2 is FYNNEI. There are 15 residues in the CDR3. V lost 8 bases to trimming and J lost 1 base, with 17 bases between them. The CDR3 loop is CASQVRAGENTEAFF. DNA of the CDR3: TGTGCCAGCCAAGTCCGGGCAGGGGAGAACACTGAAGCTTTCTTT. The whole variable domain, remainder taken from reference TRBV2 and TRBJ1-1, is EPEVTQTPSHQVTQMGQEVILRCVPISNHLYFYWYRQILGQKVEFLVSFYNNEISEKSEIFDDQFSVERPDGSNFTLKIRSTKLEDSAMYFCASQVRAGENTEAFFGQGTRLTVV.

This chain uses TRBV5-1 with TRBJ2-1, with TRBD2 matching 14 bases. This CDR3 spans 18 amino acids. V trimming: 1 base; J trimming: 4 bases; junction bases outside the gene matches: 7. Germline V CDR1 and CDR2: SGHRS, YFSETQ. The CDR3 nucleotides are TGCGCCAGCAGCTTGCCCGATGGACTAGCGGGGGGATACAATGAGCAGTTCTTC. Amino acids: CASSLPDGLAGGYNEQFF.